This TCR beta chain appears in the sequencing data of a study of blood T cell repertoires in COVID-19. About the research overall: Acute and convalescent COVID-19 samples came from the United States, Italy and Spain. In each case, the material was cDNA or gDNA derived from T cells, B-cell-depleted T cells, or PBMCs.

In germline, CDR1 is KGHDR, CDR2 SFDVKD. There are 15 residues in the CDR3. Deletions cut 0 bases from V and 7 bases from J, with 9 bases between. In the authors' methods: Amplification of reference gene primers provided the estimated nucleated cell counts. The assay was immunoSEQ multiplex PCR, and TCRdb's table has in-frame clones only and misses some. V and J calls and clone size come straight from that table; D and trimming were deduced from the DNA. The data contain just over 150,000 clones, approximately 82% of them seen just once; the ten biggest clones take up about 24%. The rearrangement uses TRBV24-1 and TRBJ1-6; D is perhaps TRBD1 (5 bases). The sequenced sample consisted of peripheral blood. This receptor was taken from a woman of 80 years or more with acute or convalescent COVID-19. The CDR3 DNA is TGTGCCACCAGTGATTTGCCAGGGCGAAATTCACCCCTCCACTTT. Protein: CATSDLPGRNSPLHF.